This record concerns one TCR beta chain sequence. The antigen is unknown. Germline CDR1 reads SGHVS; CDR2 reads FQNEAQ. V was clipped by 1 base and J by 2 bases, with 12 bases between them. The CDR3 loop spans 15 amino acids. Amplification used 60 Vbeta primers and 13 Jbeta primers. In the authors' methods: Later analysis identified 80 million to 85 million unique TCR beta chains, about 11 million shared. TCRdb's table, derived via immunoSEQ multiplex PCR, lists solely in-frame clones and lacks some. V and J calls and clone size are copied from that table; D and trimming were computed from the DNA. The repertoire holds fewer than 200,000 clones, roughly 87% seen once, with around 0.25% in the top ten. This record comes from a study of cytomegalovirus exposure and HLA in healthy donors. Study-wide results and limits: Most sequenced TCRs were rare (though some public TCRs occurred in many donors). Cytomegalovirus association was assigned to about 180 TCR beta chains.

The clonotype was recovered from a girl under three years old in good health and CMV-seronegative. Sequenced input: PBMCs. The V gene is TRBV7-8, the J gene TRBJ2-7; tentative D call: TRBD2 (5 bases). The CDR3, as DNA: TGTGCCAGCAGCTTAGGGAGGTCTGGGACCTACGAGCAGTACTTC. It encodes CASSLGRSGTYEQYF.